A single sample gave rise to the 7 T cell receptor beta chains below, sequenced in a study of T cell responses to AZD1222 COVID-19 vaccine (dated by TCRdb to about 2021). The library was prepared using the immunoSEQ multiplex PCR assay. TCRdb re-hosts the immuneACCESS table, in-frame sequences only. Its copies lack some clones; in the studies checked, an unresolved V gene accounts for under half of them, and the cause for the rest is not known. This sample holds around 100,000 clones; approximately 90% were observed only once. More than 1.5% of the sample lies in the top ten. Read against the paper, the sample's time point label means: baseline before first vaccination. The source was peripheral blood, collected on day 0 of AZD1222 vaccination. Receptors were obtained from an adult in good health.

This sequence joins TRBV6-2 or TRBV6-3 and TRBJ1-2, with TRBD1 identical over 10 bases. The V gene end was trimmed by 5 bases and the J gene end by 6 bases; junction bases not matched to a gene: 12. The CDR3 is 16 amino acids. Germline V CDR1 and CDR2: MNHEY, SVGEGT. The chain's CDR3 is CASSTILRDRGHGYTF. The CDR3 coding sequence is TGTGCCAGCAGTACCATACTCCGGGACAGGGGCCATGGCTACACCTTC.

This rearrangement joins TRBV7-2 to TRBJ2-1, with a possible D match to TRBD2 (7 bases). V lost 5 bases and J lost 6, with 17 bases in between. CDR1 is SGHTA and CDR2 is FQGNSA in the germline V gene. The CDR3 extends over 15 amino acids. The CDR3 loop reads CASSLGGARRNEQFF. CDR3 nucleotide sequence: TGTGCCAGCAGCCTGGGGGGGGCGCGTCGCAATGAGCAGTTCTTC.

The genes are TRBV19 and TRBJ1-1, with D uncertain. The V end lost 3 bases, the J end lost 0 bases, and 11 bases lay between the germline ends. This CDR3 spans 15 amino acids. Germline V gives CDR1 LNHDA, CDR2 SQIVND (reference sequence). The CDR3 is CASSIPSLMNTEAFF. The CDR3 DNA is TGTGCCAGTAGTATTCCGAGTCTGATGAACACTGAAGCTTTCTTT.

The chain has TRBV7-2 and TRBJ1-4; the D is unclear. Between the trimmed V and J ends, which lost 3 bases and 6 bases, there was a span of 11 bases. CDR1 and CDR2 from the germline V gene are SGHTA and FQGNSA. This CDR3 region has 14 residues. The CDR3 protein is CASSFTAVDEKLFF. In nucleotides, the CDR3 is TGTGCCAGCAGCTTCACAGCGGTAGATGAAAAACTGTTTTTT.

V is TRBV30 and J is TRBJ2-7, with D tentatively TRBD1 or TRBD2 (5 bases each). Per the germline V gene, CDR1 is GTSNPN and CDR2 is SVGIG (reference sequence). CDR3 length: 14 amino acids. The V and J ends lost 0 bases and 9 bases respectively, with 18 bases between them. The CDR3 sequence is CAWSVQVSEGSQYF. The CDR3 bases are TGTGCCTGGAGTGTACAGGTTTCCGAGGGGTCGCAGTACTTC.

The V gene is TRBV7-8, the J gene TRBJ1-2; D might be TRBD1 (5 bases). Trimming left V 5 bases short and J 2 bases short, with 15 bases between. The CDR3 length is 15 residues. The germline V gene has CDR1 SGHVS and CDR2 FQNEAQ. CDR3 bases: TGTGCCAGCAGCCTGGGAGAGGGGTTAAACTATGGCTACACCTTC. This gives the protein CASSLGEGLNYGYTF.

V and J are TRBV18 and TRBJ1-4, with D hard to call. The germline gives CDR1 KGHSH, CDR2 LQKENI. The CDR3 has 14 amino acids. The germline V and J ends were trimmed by 2 bases and 0 bases, with 4 bases remaining between them. The CDR3, as DNA: TGTGCCAGCTCACCAGGGGCAACTAATGAAAAACTGTTTTTT. Its protein is CASSPGATNEKLFF.